These T cell receptor beta chains were read from a single sample in a study of T-cell reconstitution after alpha-beta-depleted transplantation in children. One entry per CDR3 protein, called by TCRdb with MiXCR from the PCR reads. The top ten hold approximately 0.8% of the sample, which has roughly 670,000 distinct CDR3 sequences, roughly 14% seen once. The source material was PBMCs, sampled before TCRalphabeta/CD19-depleted stem cell transplant. The receptors stem from a girl aged 2 to 10 with congenital amegakaryocytic thrombocytopenia, due to receive a stem cell transplant. Both conserved end residues are part of each CDR3. The order of the fields is J gene, D gene, clone size, V gene, CDR3 DNA, CDR3 protein. The D gene is left open where the match is weak. Some rows have no size entry. The others give once, few or many, or a class for an expanded clone.

J gene: TRBJ1-2
D gene: TRBD1
clone size: NA
V gene: TRBV5-1
CDR3 DNA: TGCGCCAGCAGCCTACGACAGGGGGGTAACTATGGCTACACCTTC
CDR3 protein: CASSLRQGGNYGYTF

J gene: TRBJ1-4
D gene: NA
clone size: few
V gene: TRBV5-5
CDR3 DNA: TGTGCCAGCAGCTTGTTGGGGTCCACTAATGAAAAACTGTTTTTT
CDR3 protein: CASSLLGSTNEKLFF

J gene: TRBJ2-7
D gene: NA
clone size: many
V gene: TRBV5-1
CDR3 DNA: TGCGCCAGCAGCTTGGGGACTTTCAACTACGAGCAGTACTTC
CDR3 protein: CASSLGTFNYEQYF

J gene: TRBJ2-7
D gene: NA
clone size: few
V gene: TRBV30
CDR3 DNA: TGTGCCTTGGGACATTTGGATAAGTCCTACGAGCAGTACTTC
CDR3 protein: CALGHLDKSYEQYF

J gene: TRBJ2-2
D gene: TRBD2
clone size: NA
V gene: TRBV5-1
CDR3 DNA: TGCGCCAGCAGCTCGACACTAGCGGGAGCCGGGGAGCTGTTTTTT
CDR3 protein: CASSSTLAGAGELFF

J gene: TRBJ2-1
D gene: NA
clone size: few
V gene: TRBV5-1
CDR3 DNA: TGCGCCAGCAGCACCAGGCGGGACCTCCTCCTAAGGGACAATGAGCAGTTCTTC
CDR3 protein: CASSTRRDLLLRDNEQFF

J gene: TRBJ2-1
D gene: NA
clone size: many
V gene: TRBV20-1
CDR3 DNA: TGCAGTGCCAGTTCCATTGGAGTAGGATACAATGAGCAGTTCTTC
CDR3 protein: CSASSIGVGYNEQFF

J gene: TRBJ1-1
D gene: TRBD1
clone size: many
V gene: TRBV7-8
CDR3 DNA: TGTGCCAGCAGCCCGCGACAGGGATCTGAAGCTTTCTTT
CDR3 protein: CASSPRQGSEAFF

J gene: TRBJ1-1
D gene: NA
clone size: many
V gene: TRBV10-3
CDR3 DNA: TGTGCCATCAGTGACCCCGAGGACAGAGCAGGGGATATGAACACTGAAGCTTTCTTT
CDR3 protein: CAISDPEDRAGDMNTEAFF

J gene: TRBJ2-5
D gene: TRBD2
clone size: many
V gene: TRBV20-1
CDR3 DNA: TGCAGTGCTAACGGACTAGCGGGAGCGCAAGAGACCCAGTACTTC
CDR3 protein: CSANGLAGAQETQYF

J gene: TRBJ2-2
D gene: NA
clone size: many
V gene: TRBV5-1
CDR3 DNA: TGCGCCAGTCAGGAGGGAACCGGGGAGCTGTTTTTT
CDR3 protein: CASQEGTGELFF

J gene: TRBJ1-5
D gene: NA
clone size: many
V gene: TRBV10-3
CDR3 DNA: TGTGCCATCAGTTTAACAGGAAGCAATCAGCCCCAGCATTTT
CDR3 protein: CAISLTGSNQPQHF

J gene: TRBJ2-7
D gene: NA
clone size: many
V gene: TRBV12-3/TRBV12-4
CDR3 DNA: TGTGCCAGCAGTTTCAATGGGGGTCTCGAGCAGTACTTC
CDR3 protein: CASSFNGGLEQYF

J gene: TRBJ1-5
D gene: NA
clone size: NA
V gene: TRBV20-1
CDR3 DNA: TGCAGTGCTAGAGATCCCTCGGGACCTAGCAATCAGCCCCAGCATTTT
CDR3 protein: CSARDPSGPSNQPQHF

J gene: TRBJ2-5
D gene: NA
clone size: NA
V gene: TRBV30
CDR3 DNA: TGTGGCTGGAGTGTAGACCCGCGAGAGACCCAGTACTTC
CDR3 protein: CGWSVDPRETQYF

J gene: TRBJ2-5
D gene: NA
clone size: NA
V gene: TRBV20-1
CDR3 DNA: TGCAGTGCTAGTTCAGCCCGTGGGGCCCAAGAGACCCAGTACTTC
CDR3 protein: CSASSARGAQETQYF

J gene: TRBJ2-1
D gene: TRBD2
clone size: NA
V gene: TRBV30
CDR3 DNA: TGTGCCTGGACCAGCGGGGGGAAGGGCAATGAGCAGTTCTTC
CDR3 protein: CAWTSGGKGNEQFF

J gene: TRBJ2-3
D gene: TRBD2
clone size: few
V gene: TRBV9
CDR3 DNA: TGTGCCAGCAGCGACACTAGCGGGAGCCTTACAGATACGCAGTATTTT
CDR3 protein: CASSDTSGSLTDTQYF

J gene: TRBJ1-1
D gene: NA
clone size: many
V gene: TRBV5-1
CDR3 DNA: TGCGCCAGCAGCTTCGAGGGCTTGGGAAATGAAGCTTTCTTT
CDR3 protein: CASSFEGLGNEAFF

J gene: TRBJ2-1
D gene: NA
clone size: NA
V gene: TRBV24-1
CDR3 DNA: TGTGCCACCAGTGGGCTAGGTGAGCAGTTCTTC
CDR3 protein: CATSGLGEQFF

J gene: TRBJ2-7
D gene: NA
clone size: few
V gene: TRBV15
CDR3 DNA: TGTGCCACCAGCAGAGATCGAGTCGAGCAGTACTTC
CDR3 protein: CATSRDRVEQYF

J gene: TRBJ2-2
D gene: NA
clone size: few
V gene: TRBV20-1
CDR3 DNA: TGCAGTGCTAGATTTGGCGGGACACTGAACACCGGGGAGCTGTTTTTT
CDR3 protein: CSARFGGTLNTGELFF

J gene: TRBJ2-7
D gene: TRBD2
clone size: many
V gene: TRBV20-1
CDR3 DNA: TGCAGTGCTAGTATCAAGGGACTAGCGGGGAACTACGAGCAGTACTTC
CDR3 protein: CSASIKGLAGNYEQYF

J gene: TRBJ2-7
D gene: NA
clone size: many
V gene: TRBV7-2
CDR3 DNA: TGTGCCAGCTACAAGGGGGCGGGAGGTTCTTACGAGCAGTACTTC
CDR3 protein: CASYKGAGGSYEQYF

J gene: TRBJ1-5
D gene: NA
clone size: many
V gene: TRBV20-1
CDR3 DNA: TGCAGTGCCCCGGGCGCTAGCAATCAGCCCCAGCATTTT
CDR3 protein: CSAPGASNQPQHF

J gene: TRBJ2-7
D gene: TRBD2
clone size: NA
V gene: TRBV20-1
CDR3 DNA: TGCTGTGCTACCACAGTGGAAGCTAGCGGGAGTATGTACGAGCAGTACTTC
CDR3 protein: CCATTVEASGSMYEQYF

J gene: TRBJ2-7
D gene: TRBD2
clone size: many
V gene: TRBV7-6
CDR3 DNA: TGTGCCAGCAGCCCAATCACTAGCGGAACCTACGAGCAGTACTTC
CDR3 protein: CASSPITSGTYEQYF

J gene: TRBJ2-1
D gene: TRBD2
clone size: few
V gene: TRBV5-1
CDR3 DNA: TGCGCCAGCAGCTTGCTTAAATCCCTCGCGGGAGGGCTGGGGTCCTACAATGAGCAGTTCTTC
CDR3 protein: CASSLLKSLAGGLGSYNEQFF

J gene: TRBJ2-1
D gene: NA
clone size: few
V gene: TRBV10-3
CDR3 DNA: TGTGCCACCGGTGGAGGGTCCTACAATGAGCAGTTCTTC
CDR3 protein: CATGGGSYNEQFF

J gene: TRBJ2-7
D gene: NA
clone size: NA
V gene: TRBV12-3/TRBV12-4
CDR3 DNA: TGTGCCAGCAACCCCCCCAGCTCTAGCGAGCAGTACTTC
CDR3 protein: CASNPPSSSEQYF

J gene: TRBJ2-5
D gene: NA
clone size: NA
V gene: TRBV15
CDR3 DNA: TGTGCCACCAGCACCCCTCGACAGGTAATAGAGACCCAGTACTTC
CDR3 protein: CATSTPRQVIETQYF

J gene: TRBJ2-1
D gene: TRBD2
clone size: NA
V gene: TRBV14
CDR3 DNA: TGTGCCAGCAGCTCCCGGACTAGCGGGAGGGTCTATGAGCAGTTCTTC
CDR3 protein: CASSSRTSGRVYEQFF

J gene: TRBJ2-5
D gene: NA
clone size: few
V gene: TRBV29-1
CDR3 DNA: TGCAGCGTTGAACGCAGGGACCAAGAGACCCAGTACTTC
CDR3 protein: CSVERRDQETQYF

J gene: TRBJ1-5
D gene: NA
clone size: many
V gene: TRBV12-3/TRBV12-4
CDR3 DNA: TGTGCCAGCAGTCCCCACGATGATCCCCAGCATTTT
CDR3 protein: CASSPHDDPQHF

J gene: TRBJ2-1
D gene: TRBD2
clone size: few
V gene: TRBV5-1
CDR3 DNA: TGCGCCAGCAGCCCTCTTCCGGGACTAGCGGCCTACAATGAGCAGTTCTTC
CDR3 protein: CASSPLPGLAAYNEQFF

J gene: TRBJ1-2
D gene: TRBD1
clone size: many
V gene: TRBV2
CDR3 DNA: TGTGCCAGCAGTAATTGGGACAGGGGAGACTATGGCTACACCTTC
CDR3 protein: CASSNWDRGDYGYTF

J gene: TRBJ2-5
D gene: TRBD1
clone size: many
V gene: TRBV28
CDR3 DNA: TGTGCCAGCAAAGGACAGGGGTATCGGGACGCAAAAGAGACCCAGTACTTC
CDR3 protein: CASKGQGYRDAKETQYF

J gene: TRBJ2-3
D gene: NA
clone size: NA
V gene: TRBV5-1
CDR3 DNA: TGCGCCAGCAGCATCATCGGTAGGGACACAGATACGCAGTATTTT
CDR3 protein: CASSIIGRDTDTQYF

J gene: TRBJ2-5
D gene: NA
clone size: many
V gene: TRBV3-1
CDR3 DNA: TGTGCCAGCAGCCAAGAATTGATAGCGGAGACCCAGTACTTC
CDR3 protein: CASSQELIAETQYF

J gene: TRBJ2-7
D gene: TRBD2
clone size: few
V gene: TRBV12-3/TRBV12-4
CDR3 DNA: TGTGCCAGCAGTCCACCGGGACTAGCGGGTGTCGAGCAGTACTTC
CDR3 protein: CASSPPGLAGVEQYF

J gene: TRBJ1-2
D gene: NA
clone size: many
V gene: TRBV27
CDR3 DNA: TGTGCCAGCAGCGATCTAAACTATGGCTACACCTTC
CDR3 protein: CASSDLNYGYTF

J gene: TRBJ2-1
D gene: NA
clone size: many
V gene: TRBV5-1
CDR3 DNA: TGCGCCAGCAGCTTGTTTGCGGAGGATGGTGAGCAGTTCTTC
CDR3 protein: CASSLFAEDGEQFF

J gene: TRBJ2-3
D gene: NA
clone size: many
V gene: TRBV29-1
CDR3 DNA: TGCAGCGTTGAACCCTTGACAGATACGCAGTATTTT
CDR3 protein: CSVEPLTDTQYF

J gene: TRBJ2-1
D gene: TRBD2
clone size: NA
V gene: TRBV18
CDR3 DNA: TGTGCCAGCTCACCATACGGGACTAGCGGGAGGGCGGCTGAGCAGTTCTTC
CDR3 protein: CASSPYGTSGRAAEQFF

J gene: TRBJ2-1
D gene: TRBD2
clone size: many
V gene: TRBV20-1
CDR3 DNA: TGCAGTGGCTCGGGAGGGCCCTCTCCCAATGAGCAGTTCTTC
CDR3 protein: CSGSGGPSPNEQFF

J gene: TRBJ2-7
D gene: NA
clone size: few
V gene: TRBV7-9
CDR3 DNA: TGTGCCAGCAGCTTAGTAGATACGTCAGAACCCTACGAGCAGTACTTC
CDR3 protein: CASSLVDTSEPYEQYF

J gene: TRBJ1-2
D gene: NA
clone size: NA
V gene: TRBV27
CDR3 DNA: TGTGCCAGCAGTTTATCCCCCAGCTATGGCTACACCTTC
CDR3 protein: CASSLSPSYGYTF

J gene: TRBJ1-2
D gene: TRBD1
clone size: few
V gene: TRBV20-1
CDR3 DNA: TGCAGTGCTAGACCGGGACAGGGGTCGTCCTATGGCTACACCTTC
CDR3 protein: CSARPGQGSSYGYTF

J gene: TRBJ2-1
D gene: TRBD2
clone size: NA
V gene: TRBV20-1
CDR3 DNA: TGCAGTGCACAGTGGCGCCTAGCGGCCTACAATGAGCAGTTCTTC
CDR3 protein: CSAQWRLAAYNEQFF

J gene: TRBJ2-7
D gene: TRBD1
clone size: NA
V gene: TRBV20-1
CDR3 DNA: TGCAGTCCGGGACAGGAGCACGAGCAGTACTTC
CDR3 protein: CSPGQEHEQYF

J gene: TRBJ2-7
D gene: NA
clone size: NA
V gene: TRBV5-1
CDR3 DNA: TGCGCCAGCAGCCCGGGGCCCGGGGGCTACGAGCAGTACTTC
CDR3 protein: CASSPGPGGYEQYF

J gene: TRBJ2-2
D gene: TRBD2
clone size: many
V gene: TRBV20-1
CDR3 DNA: TGCAGTGCTAGGAGACTAGCGGGAGGGGAGTTAATATCCGGGGAGCTGTTTTTT
CDR3 protein: CSARRLAGGELISGELFF

J gene: TRBJ2-7
D gene: NA
clone size: few
V gene: TRBV20-1
CDR3 DNA: TGCAGTGCTAGAGTGGACAGTCCCTACGAGCAGTACTTC
CDR3 protein: CSARVDSPYEQYF

J gene: TRBJ2-1
D gene: NA
clone size: many
V gene: TRBV12-3/TRBV12-4
CDR3 DNA: TGTGCCAGCAGTGTACTCAGCGAGCAGTTCTTC
CDR3 protein: CASSVLSEQFF

J gene: TRBJ1-1
D gene: NA
clone size: many
V gene: TRBV5-1
CDR3 DNA: TGCGCCAGCAGCTCCTATACTGGGAGTCTTGGGGAAGCTTTCTTT
CDR3 protein: CASSSYTGSLGEAFF

J gene: TRBJ2-1
D gene: TRBD2
clone size: many
V gene: TRBV5-6
CDR3 DNA: TGTGCCGGAGGGACTAGCGGGAGTCATGAGCAGTTCTTC
CDR3 protein: CAGGTSGSHEQFF

J gene: TRBJ1-4
D gene: NA
clone size: NA
V gene: TRBV7-6
CDR3 DNA: TGTGCCAGCACCCGAGGGGCAACTAATGAAAAACTGTTTTTT
CDR3 protein: CASTRGATNEKLFF

J gene: TRBJ2-7
D gene: NA
clone size: few
V gene: TRBV20-1
CDR3 DNA: TGCAGTGCTAGCCCCGGGCTAGCCCTCTCCTACGAGCAGTACTTC
CDR3 protein: CSASPGLALSYEQYF

J gene: TRBJ2-4
D gene: NA
clone size: many
V gene: TRBV20-1
CDR3 DNA: TGCAGTGCTCCACGCCGTAATCTAGCCAAAAACATTCAGTACTTC
CDR3 protein: CSAPRRNLAKNIQYF